A selection of T cell receptor beta chains follows, all from one sample in a study of blood T cell repertoires in COVID-19. The protocol was immunoSEQ multiplex PCR, while the TCRdb copy is restricted to in-frame clones and leaves out a portion. The table has approximately 300,000 clones, about nine tenths seen once; the top ten hold approximately 2.4%. Material: PBMCs or T cells enriched from blood (not recorded which). All receptors derive from a woman aged 18-29 years who had recovered from COVID-19. Each CDR3 is given with its conserved first and last residue. Fields, in order: CDR3 length, clone size, V gene, J gene, D gene, CDR3 protein, CDR3 DNA. The D gene is left open where the match is weak. Expanded clones get a size class; other rows say once, few or many, or leave the size out.

length: 17; size: -; V: TRBV28; J: TRBJ2-7; D: TRBD1; CDR3: CASSFWDRRSYSYEQYF; DNA: TGTGCCAGCAGTTTTTGGGACAGGAGGAGCTACTCCTACGAGCAGTACTTC
length: 17; size: -; V: TRBV7-6; J: TRBJ2-5; D: TRBD2; CDR3: CASSLPSGGVLEETQYF; DNA: TGTGCCAGCAGCTTACCTAGCGGGGGGGTATTGGAGGAGACCCAGTACTTC
length: 16; size: -; V: TRBV11-2; J: TRBJ2-3; D: TRBD1; CDR3: CASSGRTGWFADTQYF; DNA: TGTGCCAGCAGCGGAAGGACAGGGTGGTTCGCAGATACGCAGTATTTT
length: 13; size: -; V: TRBV20-1; J: TRBJ1-1; D: -; CDR3: CSASRSGWGEAFF; DNA: TGCAGTGCTAGTCGTTCAGGGTGGGGTGAAGCTTTCTTT
length: 11; size: -; V: TRBV30; J: TRBJ1-1; D: -; CDR3: CAWDSNTEAFF; DNA: TGTGCCTGGGACTCGAACACTGAAGCTTTCTTT
length: 16; size: -; V: TRBV9; J: TRBJ2-1; D: TRBD2; CDR3: CASSVLVSWGGNEQFF; DNA: TGTGCCAGCAGCGTTCTTGTTTCTTGGGGGGGCAATGAGCAGTTCTTC
length: 12; size: -; V: TRBV19; J: TRBJ1-1; D: -; CDR3: CASSIGQNEAFF; DNA: TGTGCCAGTAGTATCGGACAGAACGAAGCTTTCTTT
length: 15; size: -; V: TRBV2; J: TRBJ2-3; D: TRBD1; CDR3: CASSRGTGSTDTQYF; DNA: TGTGCCAGCAGTCGAGGGACAGGGTCGACAGATACGCAGTATTTT
length: 12; size: -; V: TRBV6-1; J: TRBJ2-7; D: -; CDR3: CASSEAAGEQYF; DNA: TGTGCCAGCAGTGAAGCTGCGGGCGAGCAGTACTTC
length: 14; size: -; V: TRBV2; J: TRBJ1-1; D: TRBD1; CDR3: CASRNDRAGTEAFF; DNA: TGTGCCAGCAGAAATGACAGGGCGGGCACTGAAGCTTTCTTT
length: 13; size: -; V: TRBV10-3; J: TRBJ1-3; D: TRBD1; CDR3: CAARTGSGNTIYF; DNA: TGTGCCGCCAGGACAGGCTCTGGAAACACCATATATTTT
length: 15; size: -; V: TRBV9; J: TRBJ2-3; D: -; CDR3: CASSVVAGRTDTQYF; DNA: TGTGCCAGCAGCGTAGTGGCAGGGAGGACAGATACGCAGTATTTT
length: 15; size: -; V: TRBV25-1; J: TRBJ1-2; D: TRBD1; CDR3: CASSVPTGSNYGYTF; DNA: TGTGCCAGCAGTGTCCCGACAGGGAGTAACTATGGCTACACCTTC
length: 19; size: -; V: TRBV4-2; J: TRBJ2-1; D: TRBD2; CDR3: CASSQDRGRVTNSYNEQFF; DNA: TGTGCCAGCAGCCAAGATCGCGGGAGGGTTACTAACTCCTACAATGAGCAGTTCTTC
length: 14; size: once; V: TRBV6-5; J: TRBJ1-5; D: TRBD1; CDR3: CASSPTGVHQPQHF; DNA: TGTGCCAGCAGTCCCACAGGGGTCCATCAGCCCCAGCATTTT
length: 15; size: -; V: TRBV5-4; J: TRBJ2-1; D: TRBD2; CDR3: CASSLGTSRYNEQFF; DNA: TGTGCCAGCAGCTTAGGGACTAGCCGATACAATGAGCAGTTCTTC
length: 18; size: -; V: TRBV11-2; J: TRBJ2-1; D: -; CDR3: CASSDLLARTGFYNEQFF; DNA: TGTGCCAGCAGTGATTTATTAGCGAGGACTGGATTTTACAATGAGCAGTTCTTC
length: 17; size: -; V: TRBV4-2; J: TRBJ2-1; D: -; CDR3: CASSQDTAGWSYNEQFF; DNA: TGTGCCAGCAGCCAAGATACGGCGGGATGGTCCTACAATGAGCAGTTCTTC
length: 13; size: -; V: TRBV29-1; J: TRBJ1-1; D: -; CDR3: CSVEKGGAIEAFF; DNA: TGCAGCGTTGAAAAGGGGGGGGCCATTGAAGCTTTCTTT